Presented here are 16 T cell receptor beta chains from one specimen sequenced in a study of cytomegalovirus exposure and HLA in healthy donors. Use of 60 Vbeta and 13 Jbeta primers characterized the PCR. Profiled with immunoSEQ multiplex PCR; TCRdb holds only in-frame clones, not every one. The sample carries about 170,000 clones, around 83% recorded once. Specimen: PBMCs. The receptor source for this set is a man aged 30 to 39 in good health and CMV-seropositive.

This clone was recorded once. The chain recombines TRBV7-2 with TRBJ2-5; the D gene is possibly TRBD1 (6 bases). The J call may be incorrect, as the DNA end agrees better with TRBJ2-7. This CDR3 region has 14 residues. From germline, CDR1 is SGHTA and CDR2 FQGNSA. The chain's CDR3 is CASSLQGQPYEQYF. Here the CDR3 DNA reads TGTGCCAGCAGCTTGCAGGGGCAGCCCTACGAGCAGTACTTC.

The V call is TRBV11-2, the J call TRBJ2-3, with D perhaps matching TRBD1 (5 bases). The CDR3 has 13 residues. Germline V gives CDR1 SGHAT, CDR2 FQNNGV. V was cut by 0 bases and J by 10 bases, with 11 bases left in between. The CDR3 DNA is TGTGCCAGCAGCTTAGACGTTCAGGGTCCGCAGTATTTT. This codes for CASSLDVQGPQYF.

This clone was found a few times. V and J are TRBV14 and TRBJ1-1, with 9 nucleotides matching TRBD1. After removal of 4 bases from V and 0 bases from J, the junction contained 6 bases not matched to a gene. CDR3 length: 16 amino acids. Germline values: CDR1 SGHDN, CDR2 FVKESK. The CDR3 is CASSPGTGHMNTEAFF. The DNA for the CDR3 is TGTGCCAGCAGCCCCGGGACAGGGCATATGAACACTGAAGCTTTCTTT.

This chain joins TRBV5-3 and TRBJ2-7; weak D call: TRBD2 (5 bases). TRBV5-3 is classed as an ORF, of uncertain function. The V end was cut by 2 bases, the J end by 0 bases, with 12 bases between. The CDR3 has 15 residues. CDR3 region: CARSFAGGSSYEQYV. The CDR3 nucleotides read TGTGCCAGAAGCTTCGCGGGTGGGAGCTCCTACGAGCAGTACGTC.

Only one count was recorded for this clone. The chain is built from TRBV30 and TRBJ1-5; 10 bases fit TRBD1. CDR3 length equals 16 residues. J lost 2 bases, V lost 2 bases, and 6 bases had no gene match. From germline, CDR1 is GTSNPN and CDR2 SVGIG (reference sequence). The CDR3 nucleotides read TGTGCCTGGAGTTCCCGGGACAGGGGTCGCAATCAGCCCCAGCATTTT. It specifies CAWSSRDRGRNQPQHF.

CDR3 loop: CSVRLAGAYNEQFF. In DNA form, the CDR3 reads TGCAGCGTTCGACTAGCGGGAGCCTACAATGAGCAGTTCTTC. This chain uses TRBV29-1 with TRBJ2-1; TRBD2 aligns across 12 bases. CDR1 is SQVTM, CDR2 ANQGSEA, per germline. The ends lost 5 bases at V and 2 bases at J; junction bases unmatched: 1. CDR3 length: 14 residues.

The chain has TRBV7-3 and TRBJ2-2, with 9 bases lining up with TRBD1. The CDR3 spans 15 residues. Germline V lookup: CDR1 SGHTA, CDR2 FQGTGA. Losses at the gene ends were 0 bases for V and 6 bases for J; bases not matched to a gene: 2. The CDR3 protein is CASSLTGQGAGELFF. Written as DNA, the CDR3 is TGTGCCAGCAGCTTAACGGGACAGGGCGCCGGGGAGCTGTTTTTT.

This clone was seen a single time. The genes are TRBV7-3 and TRBJ2-1; 8 nucleotides align to TRBD2. The ends lost 5 bases at V and 6 bases at J; junction bases unmatched: 9. In germline, CDR1 is SGHTA, CDR2 FQGTGA. The CDR3 is 15 residues long. The CDR3 coding sequence is TGTGCCAGCAGCCTGGGACTAGTGACGACCAATGAGCAGTTCTTC. Encoded protein: CASSLGLVTTNEQFF. The entire variable domain, with the rest obtained from reference TRBV7-3 and TRBJ2-1, is as follows: GAGVSQTPSNKVTEKGKYVELRCDPISGHTALYWYRQSLGQGPEFLIYFQGTGAADDSGLPNDRFFAVRPEGSVSTLKIQRTERGDSAVYLCASSLGLVTTNEQFFGPGTRLTVL.

The chain has TRBV11-2 and TRBJ2-5; D is unclear. CDR3 length equals 15 residues. V was clipped by 5 bases and J by 2 bases, with 15 bases between them. CDR1 SGHAT and CDR2 FQNNGV come from the germline V gene. As DNA, the CDR3 is TGTGCCAGCAGCCCGTTTTTGGTAGCACAAGAGACCCAGTACTTC. Translated: CASSPFLVAQETQYF.

The V and J genes are TRBV6-1 and TRBJ1-1; 7 bases match TRBD1. CDR1 MNHNS and CDR2 SASEGT come from the germline V gene. V was clipped by 8 bases and J by 4 bases; unmatched bases: 10. This CDR3 is 14 amino acids long. CDR3: CASGTTGLPTEAFF. The CDR3, as DNA: TGTGCCAGCGGGACGACAGGGCTTCCCACTGAAGCTTTCTTT.

The V and J genes are TRBV4-1 and TRBJ2-1, with 10 bases matching TRBD2. The ends lost 0 bases at V and 5 bases at J; junction bases unmatched: 4. CDR3 size: 16 residues. CDR1 and CDR2 from the germline V gene are MGHRA and YSYEKL. CDR3 region: CASSQDERGGDNEQFF. The CDR3 region has the DNA TGCGCCAGCAGCCAAGATGAGCGGGGGGGGGACAATGAGCAGTTCTTC.

The CDR3: CATDGGLGLFF. The CDR3 DNA reads TGTGCCACCGACGGGGGTTTGGGGCTGTTTTTT. The rearrangement links TRBV27 to TRBJ2-2; the D gene is possibly TRBD2 (6 bases). The CDR3 totals 11 residues. Germline V CDR1 and CDR2: MNHEY, SMNVEV (reference sequence). V shed 10 bases and J shed 13 bases, with 16 bases lying between them.

This chain connects TRBV19 to TRBJ1-5, with a possible D match to TRBD1 (5 bases). This CDR3 spans 17 amino acids. V dropped 2 bases and J dropped 7 bases, with 21 bases sitting between them. Germline V CDR1 and CDR2: LNHDA, SQIVND (reference sequence). CDR3 region: CASSIYMANQGIQPQHF. In DNA form, the CDR3 reads TGTGCCAGTAGTATATACATGGCCAATCAGGGTATACAGCCCCAGCATTTT.

The genes are TRBV4-3 and TRBJ2-2, with TRBD2 matching over 10 bases. Trimming cost V 0 bases and J 4 bases; bases outside gene matches: 5. This CDR3 has 17 amino acids. Germline assignment: CDR1 LGHNA and CDR2 YSLEER. DNA of the CDR3: TGCGCCAGCAGCCAAGAAAGGGGACTAGCGAGCACCGGGGAGCTGTTTTTT. It specifies CASSQERGLASTGELFF.

The chain recombines TRBV30 with TRBJ2-4; the match to TRBD2 covers 7 bases. With 4 bases clipped from V and 8 bases from J, the junction kept 8 bases outside the gene matches. The germline CDR1 and CDR2 sequences are GTSNPN and SVGIG (reference sequence). This CDR3 contains 13 residues. CDR3 amino acids: CAWTPGGEDIQYF. The CDR3 DNA sequence: TGTGCCTGGACACCGGGAGGTGAGGACATTCAGTACTTC.

The chain carries TRBV29-1 and TRBJ1-2; D is possibly TRBD1 (5 bases). The CDR3 is 14 residues long. The germline gives CDR1 SQVTM, CDR2 ANQGSEA. Trimming removed 2 bases from V and 3 bases from J, with 13 bases in between. The CDR3 is CSVERQGWDYGYTF. The CDR3 DNA reads TGCAGCGTTGAAAGGCAGGGCTGGGACTATGGCTACACCTTC.